These 9 T cell receptor beta chains originate from one sample sequenced in a study of blood T cells in healthy people across ages (dated by TCRdb to the mid-2010s). The library was built by means of 5' RACE. The reads were generated on an Illumina HiSeq 2500. A second PCR of about 6 to 11 cycles was run with a J-beta primer mix and a sample-barcoded 5' primer. TCRdb took the public reads, trimmed them with fastp at Q25, ran MiXCR for clone calling and kept in-frame beta chains. Under each unique CDR3 protein, matching rows form one entry showing the most common genes and DNA. The table for this sample lists 700,000 or so distinct CDR3 sequences; around a fifth of them were counted only once. The top ten hold roughly 22% of the sample. Specimen: blood. The receptors come from a man aged 65 to 85 in good health.

A few counts support this clonotype. The genes are TRBV6-1 and TRBJ1-5; D is uncertain. The CDR3 totals 13 residues. Germline V gene data show CDR1 as MNHNS and CDR2 as SASEGT. CDR3 protein: CATKASWNQPQHF. The CDR3 DNA follows: TGTGCAACCAAAGCCTCCTGGAATCAGCCCCAGCATTTT.

The genes are TRBV6-5 and TRBJ2-5; D may be TRBD2 (6 bases). The CDR3 covers 11 residues. Germline CDR1 MNHEY, CDR2 SVGAGI. The germline V and J ends were trimmed by 7 bases and 4 bases, with 7 bases remaining between them. The CDR3 nucleotides are TGTGCCAGCACAGCGGGAGAGACCCAGTACTTC. Its protein product is CASTAGETQYF.

This clonotype was detected only a few times. The chain combines TRBV4-2 with TRBJ2-1; D is perhaps TRBD2 (7 bases). Germline V gene data show CDR1 as LGHNA and CDR2 as YNFKEQ. Trimming removed 0 bases at V and 7 bases at J, with 22 bases between. The CDR3 is 18 amino acids. CDR3 coding DNA: TGTGCCAGCAGCCAAGAAGTGGCGGGGGCGGGGAGGGTGAATGAGCAGTTCTTC. Protein product: CASSQEVAGAGRVNEQFF.

The chain carries TRBV5-1 and TRBJ2-7; weak D call: TRBD1 (5 bases). The CDR3 runs 11 residues. The V end lost 6 bases, the J end lost 3 bases, and 7 bases lay between the germline ends. The V gene's germline CDR1 is SGHRS and CDR2 YFSETQ. CDR3 in amino acids: CASTDSYEQYF. The CDR3 coding sequence is TGCGCCAGCACCGACAGCTACGAGCAGTACTTC.

The sample holds many counts of this clonotype. The chain combines TRBV6-5 with TRBJ1-2, with no clear D. CDR1 MNHEY and CDR2 SVGAGI come from the germline V gene. Trimming stripped 2 bases from V and 7 bases from J, with 5 bases between. The CDR3 is 11 amino acids. The CDR3 spells CASSYEGGYTF. The DNA for the CDR3 is TGTGCCAGCAGTTACGAGGGTGGCTACACCTTC.

This clonotype was counted between two and nine times. V usage is TRBV18 and J usage is TRBJ2-5; 7 bases are shared with TRBD1. The J call is uncertain, as TRBJ2-7 better fits the DNA end. The CDR3 is 13 amino acids. CDR1 is KGHSH, CDR2 LQKENI, per germline. The CDR3 here is CASSTGQSYEQYV. Here the CDR3 DNA reads TGTGCCAGCTCAACGGGACAGTCGTACGAGCAGTACGTC.

This clonotype was detected many times. The V and J genes are TRBV11-2 and TRBJ1-1; no clear D gene. V was pared by 5 bases and J by 5 bases, with 21 bases between. Looked up from germline, CDR1 is SGHAT and CDR2 is FQNNGV. The CDR3 is 16 residues long. CDR3 loop: CASSLGVGIILTEAFF. The CDR3 region has the DNA TGTGCCAGCAGCCTCGGCGTTGGGATTATTTTGACTGAAGCTTTCTTT.

Many counts were recorded for this clonotype. The chain joins TRBV18 to TRBJ2-5, with 11 bases lining up with TRBD2. V gave up 8 bases and J gave up 5 bases; unmatched junction bases: 4. The CDR3 spans 13 residues. Germline CDR1 reads KGHSH; CDR2 reads LQKENI. The CDR3 protein is CASSPSGRETQYF. The CDR3 nucleotides are TGTGCCAGCAGTCCTAGCGGGAGGGAGACCCAGTACTTC.

In this sample, this clonotype turned up a few times. The genes are TRBV7-2 and TRBJ1-4, with D maybe TRBD1 (5 bases). The V and J ends lost 1 base and 8 bases respectively, with 17 bases between them. The V gene's germline CDR1 is SGHTA and CDR2 FQGNSA. CDR3 length equals 16 residues. The CDR3 spells CASSLGGGGGEEKLFF. The CDR3 nucleotides are TGTGCCAGCAGCTTAGGGGGTGGGGGTGGAGAAGAAAAACTGTTTTTT.